These 27 T cell receptor beta chains were all obtained from the same sample, sequenced in a study of early T cells in non-severe SARS-CoV-2 infection. TCRdb re-analysed the 5' RACE reads in MiXCR, keeping a single row per CDR3 protein. The sample lists some 50,000 distinct CDR3 sequences, about a tenth seen once, with 20% to 25% in the top ten. Sequenced input: whole blood. The receptor source for this set is an adult who was a healthcare worker with PCR-confirmed SARS-CoV-2 infection or an uninfected control (not recorded which).

This clonotype showed up just a few times. The J gene is TRBJ2-5, the V gene TRBV11-1; 9 nucleotides agree with TRBD2. The V gene's germline CDR1 is SGHAT and CDR2 FQDESV (reference sequence). The CDR3 covers 17 residues. With 4 bases clipped from V and 3 bases from J, the junction kept 12 bases outside the gene matches. CDR3 coding DNA: TGTGCCAGCAGCTCAAATCCTAGCGGGGAGTTGGAAGAGACCCAGTACTTC. Translation gives CASSSNPSGELEETQYF.

This clonotype appeared a few times. The rearrangement links TRBV12-3 or TRBV12-4 to TRBJ1-4; D gene uncertain. The CDR3 extends over 14 amino acids. Trimming stripped 3 bases from V and 12 bases from J, with 17 bases between. CDR3 sequence (DNA): TGTGCCAGCAGTTTTACGACGGGAAGTGGAGAACTGTTTTTT. Its protein product is CASSFTTGSGELFF.

J is TRBJ1-1 and V is TRBV2; weak D call: TRBD1 (6 bases). Trimming shortened V by 5 bases and J by 4 bases, and 14 bases separated the two germline ends. Per germline, CDR1 SNHLY and CDR2 FYNNEI. The CDR3 totals 14 residues. The CDR3 DNA reads as TGTGCCAGCAGTACCATCGGGGGCTCCACTGAAGCTTTCTTT. This codes for CASSTIGGSTEAFF.

This clonotype has only a few counts. The chain recombines TRBV29-1 with TRBJ1-1, with 9 bases fitting TRBD1. Trimming cost V 7 bases and J 5 bases; bases outside gene matches: 5. The CDR3 covers 12 residues. The germline V gene encodes CDR1 SQVTM and CDR2 ANQGSEA. The CDR3: CSGGQGGTEAFF. Here the CDR3 DNA reads TGCAGCGGGGGACAGGGAGGTACTGAAGCTTTCTTT.

This chain uses TRBV2 with TRBJ1-1; no clear D gene. Germline V gene sequence: CDR1 SNHLY, CDR2 FYNNEI. The CDR3 consists of 13 residues. Deletions cut 6 bases from V and 1 base from J, with 9 bases between. CDR3 loop: CASSDDWNTEAFF. The CDR3 coding sequence is TGTGCCAGCAGCGACGACTGGAACACTGAAGCTTTCTTT.

This clonotype was recorded only once. The rearrangement uses TRBV27 and TRBJ2-7; 10 bases fit TRBD2. The CDR3 sequence is 16 residues long. The V segment lost 3 bases and the J segment 4 bases; nucleotides outside the gene matches: 9. CDR1 is MNHEY and CDR2 is SMNVEV in the germline V gene (reference sequence). CDR3 loop: CASSFLSSGGAYEQYF. The CDR3, as DNA: TGTGCCAGCAGTTTCCTCTCCAGCGGGGGGGCATACGAGCAGTACTTC.

This clonotype was seen a handful of times. In DNA form, the CDR3 reads TGTGCCAGCTCACCTCGTCCGAAGGGAGAGACCCAGTACTTC. It codes for CASSPRPKGETQYF. The chain is built from TRBV18 and TRBJ2-5; D is uncertain. V lost 3 bases and J 4 bases, leaving 12 bases between the germline ends. There are 14 residues in the CDR3. The germline V gene encodes CDR1 KGHSH and CDR2 LQKENI.

A few counts support this clonotype. V gene TRBV19 combines with J gene TRBJ2-2; possibly TRBD1 or TRBD2 for D (6 bases each). Trimming left V 2 bases short and J 6 bases short, with 10 bases between. The CDR3 loop spans 14 amino acids. CDR1 is LNHDA, CDR2 SQIVND, per germline (reference sequence). The CDR3 nucleotides are TGTGCCAGTAGTATAACCGGGGGCTCCGGGGAGCTGTTTTTT. It is translated as CASSITGGSGELFF. The entire variable domain, with the rest obtained from reference TRBV19 and TRBJ2-2, is as follows: DGGITQSPKYLFRKEGQNVTLSCEQNLNHDAMYWYRQDPGQGLRLIYYSQIVNDFQKGDIAEGYSVSREKKESFPLTVTSAQKNPTAFYLCASSITGGSGELFFGEGSRLTVL.

This rearrangement joins TRBV2 to TRBJ1-1; 11 positions agree with TRBD1. Unmatched junction bases numbered 4, after V lost 10 bases and J lost 0 bases. Germline V gene sequence: CDR1 SNHLY, CDR2 FYNNEI. This CDR3 is built from 14 residues. This CDR3 is CAIGQGALNTEAFF. The CDR3 region has the DNA TGTGCCATAGGACAGGGGGCACTGAACACTGAAGCTTTCTTT.

The chain is built from TRBV3-2 and TRBJ1-1; TRBD1 is taken as the D call from the table, unchecked against the DNA. TRBV3-2 is a known pseudogene. The CDR3 extends over 18 amino acids. The CDR3 bases are TGTGCCAGCAGCCTCAACAGGGTGAGAGGGGGGCTGAACACTGAAGCTTTCTTT. Its protein is CASSLNRVRGGLNTEAFF.

This clonotype was counted ten times or more. The chain joins TRBV3-1 to TRBJ1-1, with D perhaps TRBD1 (5 bases). V was cut by 0 bases and J by 5 bases, with 13 bases left in between. The CDR3 contains 15 residues. Per germline, CDR1 LGHDT and CDR2 YNNKEL (reference sequence). The CDR3 DNA reads as TGTGCCAGCAGCCAAGATGGGGCAGGCTGGACTGAAGCTTTCTTT. It codes for CASSQDGAGWTEAFF.

There are many counts of this clonotype. The chain employs TRBV10-2 and TRBJ2-1, with D tentatively TRBD2 (6 bases). Germline CDR1 reads WSHSY; CDR2 reads SAAADI. Trimming took off 3 bases at V and 0 bases at J, with 15 bases between the two ends. The CDR3 runs 17 residues. As DNA, the CDR3 is TGCGCCAGCAGTGAATGGGGCGGGGAAAGCTCCTACAATGAGCAGTTCTTC. It translates to CASSEWGGESSYNEQFF.

This clonotype was counted between two and nine times. The chain uses TRBV6-6 and TRBJ1-6; D uncertain. V lost 2 bases, J lost 7 bases, and 9 bases lay in between. Germline V lookup: CDR1 MNHNY, CDR2 SVGAGI (reference sequence). The CDR3 runs to 14 residues. The CDR3 DNA follows: TGTGCCAGCAGTTACCTTGCAGAGAATTCACCCCTCCACTTT. Translating gives CASSYLAENSPLHF.

This clonotype was counted at least ten times. The rearrangement uses TRBV4-1 and TRBJ1-3; unclear D gene. The CDR3 sequence is 16 residues long. The V end was cut by 1 base, the J end by 0 bases, with 10 bases between. CDR1 and CDR2 (germline): MGHRA, YSYEKL. This chain's CDR3 is CASSQGFPSSGNTIYF. CDR3 in DNA: TGCGCCAGCAGCCAAGGCTTTCCTAGCTCTGGAAACACCATATATTTT.

This clonotype has at least ten counts. The chain carries TRBV20-1 and TRBJ2-3; D might be TRBD1 or TRBD2, each matching 6 bases. The germline CDR1 and CDR2 sequences are DFQATT and SNEGSKA (reference sequence). CDR3 length: 13 residues. V was trimmed by 6 bases and J by 5 bases, leaving 15 bases between them. This CDR3 is CSAPQGGKDTQYF. As DNA, the CDR3 is TGCAGTGCACCACAGGGAGGTAAAGATACGCAGTATTTT.

This chain's CDR3 is CASSEGSTGNTEAFF. Here the CDR3 DNA reads TGTGCCAGCAGTGAAGGGTCGACGGGGAACACTGAAGCTTTCTTT. J is TRBJ1-1 and V is TRBV6-1; D remains ambiguous. The germline CDR1 and CDR2 sequences are MNHNS and SASEGT. V lost 1 base and J 1 base, leaving 10 bases between the germline ends. This CDR3 contains 15 residues.

The rearrangement links TRBV5-6 to TRBJ1-4; unclear D gene. The length of the CDR3 is 18 residues. CDR1 and CDR2 (germline): SGHDT, YYEEEE. V lost 0 bases and J 0 bases, leaving 15 bases between the germline ends. CDR3 protein: CASSLAGQAYATNEKLFF. In DNA, the CDR3 is TGTGCCAGCAGCTTGGCTGGGCAGGCCTATGCAACTAATGAAAAACTGTTTTTT.

V usage is TRBV4-1 and J usage is TRBJ2-2, with TRBD1 matching over 8 bases. The junction had 4 bases not matched to a gene; V was cut back by 0 bases and J by 7 bases. The CDR3 covers 15 residues. The germline V gene encodes CDR1 MGHRA and CDR2 YSYEKL. For the CDR3, the DNA is TGCGCCAGCAGCCAAGAGGACAGGGTGAGCGGGGAGCTGTTTTTT. This sequence encodes CASSQEDRVSGELFF.

There are a few counts of this clonotype. The chain joins TRBV20-1 to TRBJ1-1; D is ambiguous. CDR1 DFQATT and CDR2 SNEGSKA come from the germline V gene (reference sequence). The CDR3 totals 11 residues. V gave up 6 bases and J gave up 3 bases, with 8 bases separating them. This CDR3 is CSAQRDTEAFF. As DNA, the CDR3 is TGCAGTGCCCAAAGGGACACTGAAGCTTTCTTT.

This clonotype was observed at least ten times. The J gene is TRBJ2-1, the V gene TRBV7-7; 7 nucleotides match TRBD2. V gave up 5 bases and J gave up 8 bases; unmatched junction bases: 6. The germline V gene encodes CDR1 SSHAT and CDR2 FNYEAQ (reference sequence). This CDR3 is built from 13 residues. The CDR3 DNA reads as TGTGCCAGCAGCCTTACTAGCGAATATGAGCAGTTCTTC. Translated, it gives CASSLTSEYEQFF. Full variable domain (missing parts from reference TRBV7-7 and TRBJ2-1): GAGVSQSPRYKVTKRGQDVTLRCDPISSHATLYWYQQALGQGPEFLTYFNYEAQPDKSGLPSDRFSAERPEGSISTLTIQRTEQRDSAMYRCASSLTSEYEQFFGPGTRLTVL.

The gene calls are TRBV3-1 and TRBJ1-1; 12 bases align to TRBD1. V lost 1 base, J lost 7 bases, and 1 base stayed unmatched. Germline assignment: CDR1 LGHDT and CDR2 YNNKEL (reference sequence). The CDR3 length is 14 residues. The CDR3 nucleotides are TGTGCCAGCAGCCAAGGGGACAGGGGGCTTGAAGCTTTCTTT. Its translation: CASSQGDRGLEAFF.

This chain connects TRBV3-1 to TRBJ1-6, with D unclear. V was trimmed by 4 bases and J by 8 bases, leaving 15 bases between them. Germline values: CDR1 LGHDT, CDR2 YNNKEL (reference sequence). The CDR3 extends over 15 amino acids. This chain's CDR3 is CASSPREQSDSPLHF. The CDR3 region has the DNA TGTGCCAGCAGCCCAAGGGAACAGTCGGATTCACCCCTCCACTTT. The whole variable domain, filled in from reference TRBV3-1 and TRBJ1-6, reads DTAVSQTPKYLVTQMGNDKSIKCEQNLGHDTMYWYKQDSKKFLKIMFSYNNKELIINETVPNRFSPKSPDKAHLNLHINSLELGDSAVYFCASSPREQSDSPLHFGNGTRLTVT.

This clonotype was counted at least ten times. V gene TRBV5-1 combines with J gene TRBJ1-1; D is ambiguous. Germline CDR1 is SGHRS and CDR2 is YFSETQ. This CDR3 has 13 amino acids. V lost 4 bases and J 3 bases, leaving 10 bases between the germline ends. Here the CDR3 reads CASSLASYTEAFF. For the CDR3, the DNA is TGCGCCAGCAGCCTCGCATCTTACACTGAAGCTTTCTTT.

Many counts were recorded for this clonotype. The V gene is TRBV30, the J gene TRBJ1-5; D gene uncertain. The V gene lost 0 bases and the J gene lost 7 bases, with 13 bases spanning the gap. This CDR3 is 14 amino acids long. Germline-derived CDR1 and CDR2 are GTSNPN and SVGIG (reference sequence). CDR3 in DNA: TGTGCCTGGAGTGTAAGTCCTATGGCCCAGCCCCAGCATTTT. This sequence encodes CAWSVSPMAQPQHF.

This clonotype was observed a handful of times. The chain combines TRBV20-1 with TRBJ1-1; D uncertain. Trimming removed 7 bases at V and 5 bases at J, with 20 bases between. CDR1 is DFQATT and CDR2 is SNEGSKA in the germline V gene (reference sequence). There are 14 residues in the CDR3. The CDR3 is CSVSRSRSGTEAFF. The CDR3 DNA reads as TGCAGTGTTTCCAGGAGCCGAAGTGGAACTGAAGCTTTCTTT.

This clonotype was picked up a small number of times. The chain uses TRBV29-1 and TRBJ2-3, with TRBD2 matching over 10 bases. The CDR3 runs 14 residues. CDR1 is SQVTM, CDR2 ANQGSEA, per germline. J was trimmed by 4 bases and V by 6 bases; bases with no gene match: 7. The CDR3 region is CSVTSGGVADTQYF. The CDR3 DNA sequence: TGCAGCGTAACAAGCGGGGGGGTGGCAGATACGCAGTATTTT.

The sample holds many counts of this clonotype. The chain links TRBV30 to TRBJ1-6; D gene uncertain. CDR3 length: 12 residues. The germline V and J ends were trimmed by 4 bases and 10 bases, with 11 bases remaining between them. Germline CDR1 reads GTSNPN; CDR2 reads SVGIG (reference sequence). The CDR3 loop is CAWKATYSPLHF. The CDR3 nucleotides read TGTGCCTGGAAAGCAACGTACTCACCCCTCCACTTT.